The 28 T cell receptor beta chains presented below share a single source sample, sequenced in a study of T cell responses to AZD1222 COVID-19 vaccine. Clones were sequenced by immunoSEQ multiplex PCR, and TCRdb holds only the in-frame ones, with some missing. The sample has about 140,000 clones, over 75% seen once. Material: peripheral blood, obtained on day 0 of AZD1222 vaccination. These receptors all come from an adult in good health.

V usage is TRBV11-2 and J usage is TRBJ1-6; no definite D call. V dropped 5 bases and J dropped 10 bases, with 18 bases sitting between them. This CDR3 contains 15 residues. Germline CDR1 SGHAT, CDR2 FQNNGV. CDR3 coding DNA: TGTGCCAGCAGCATAACGAGGGAAGGAGGCTCACCCCTCCACTTT. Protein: CASSITREGGSPLHF.

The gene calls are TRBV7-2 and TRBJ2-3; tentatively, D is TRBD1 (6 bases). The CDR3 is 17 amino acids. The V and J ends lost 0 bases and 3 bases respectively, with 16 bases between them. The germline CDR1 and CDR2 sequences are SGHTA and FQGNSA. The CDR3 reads CASSLALGERGTDTQYF. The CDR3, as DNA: TGTGCCAGCAGCTTAGCGCTGGGGGAGAGGGGGACAGATACGCAGTATTTT.

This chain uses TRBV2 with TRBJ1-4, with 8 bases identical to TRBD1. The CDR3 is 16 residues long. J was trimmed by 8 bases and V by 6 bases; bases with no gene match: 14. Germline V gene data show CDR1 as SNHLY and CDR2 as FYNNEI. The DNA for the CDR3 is TGTGCCAGCAGGGACCGGACAGGGAGAGTAGCGGAAAAACTGTTTTTT. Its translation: CASRDRTGRVAEKLFF.

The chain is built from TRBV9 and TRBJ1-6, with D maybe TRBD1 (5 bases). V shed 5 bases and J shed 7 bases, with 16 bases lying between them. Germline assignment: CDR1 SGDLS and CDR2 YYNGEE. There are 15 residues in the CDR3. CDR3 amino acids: CASRGGLQGNSPLHF. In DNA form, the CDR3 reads TGTGCCAGCAGGGGGGGACTCCAAGGGAATTCACCCCTCCACTTT.

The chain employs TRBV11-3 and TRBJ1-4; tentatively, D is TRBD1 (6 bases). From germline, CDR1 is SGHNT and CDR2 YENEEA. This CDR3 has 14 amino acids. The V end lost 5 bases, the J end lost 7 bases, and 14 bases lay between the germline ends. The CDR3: CASSPGQSFEKLFF. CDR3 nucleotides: TGTGCCAGCAGCCCCGGACAGAGTTTTGAAAAACTGTTTTTT.

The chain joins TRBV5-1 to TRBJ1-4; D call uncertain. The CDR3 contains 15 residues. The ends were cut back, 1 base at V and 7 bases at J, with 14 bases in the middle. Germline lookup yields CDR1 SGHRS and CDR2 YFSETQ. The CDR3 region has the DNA TGCGCCAGCAGCTTGTGGCCGGGAAGCAGTGAAAAACTGTTTTTT. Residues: CASSLWPGSSEKLFF.

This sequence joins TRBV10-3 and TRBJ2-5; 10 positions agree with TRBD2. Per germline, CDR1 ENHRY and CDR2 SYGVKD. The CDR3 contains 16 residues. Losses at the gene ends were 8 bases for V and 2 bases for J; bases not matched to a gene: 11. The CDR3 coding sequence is TGTGCCATCGGGGGACCCGGGACTAGCGTTCAAGAGACCCAGTACTTC. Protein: CAIGGPGTSVQETQYF.

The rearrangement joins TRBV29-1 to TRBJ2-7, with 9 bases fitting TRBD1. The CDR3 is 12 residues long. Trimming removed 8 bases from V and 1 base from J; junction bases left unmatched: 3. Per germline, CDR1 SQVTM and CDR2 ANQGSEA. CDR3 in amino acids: CSIQGASYEQYF. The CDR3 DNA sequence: TGCAGCATACAGGGGGCTTCCTACGAGCAGTACTTC.

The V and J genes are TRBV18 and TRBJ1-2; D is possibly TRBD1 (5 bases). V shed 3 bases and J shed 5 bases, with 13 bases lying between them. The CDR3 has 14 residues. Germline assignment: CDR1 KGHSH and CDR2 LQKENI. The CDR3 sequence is CASSPGPRGYGYTF. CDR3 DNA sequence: TGTGCCAGCTCACCGGGACCAAGGGGTTATGGCTACACCTTC. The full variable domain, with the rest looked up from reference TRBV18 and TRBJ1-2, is NAGVMQNPRHLVRRRGQEARLRCSPMKGHSHVYWYRQLPEEGLKFMVYLQKENIIDESGMPKERFSAEFPKEGPSILRIQQVVRGDSAAYFCASSPGPRGYGYTFGSGTRLTVV.

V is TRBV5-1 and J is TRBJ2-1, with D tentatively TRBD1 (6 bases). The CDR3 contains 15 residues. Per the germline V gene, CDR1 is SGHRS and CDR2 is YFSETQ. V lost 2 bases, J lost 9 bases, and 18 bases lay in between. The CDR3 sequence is CASSFEQGFIGEQFF. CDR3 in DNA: TGCGCCAGCAGCTTTGAACAGGGCTTCATAGGTGAGCAGTTCTTC.

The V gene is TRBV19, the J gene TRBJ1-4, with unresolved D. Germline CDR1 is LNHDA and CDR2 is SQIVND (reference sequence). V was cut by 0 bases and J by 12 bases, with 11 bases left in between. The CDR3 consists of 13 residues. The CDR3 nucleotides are TGTGCCAGTAGTATAGATCCGAGCGCGGAACTGTTTTTT. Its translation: CASSIDPSAELFF.

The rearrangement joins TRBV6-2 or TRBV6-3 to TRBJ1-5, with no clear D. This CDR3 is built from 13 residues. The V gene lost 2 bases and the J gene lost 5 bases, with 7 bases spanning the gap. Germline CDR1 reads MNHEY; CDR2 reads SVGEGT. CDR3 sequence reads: CASSYGTYQPQHF. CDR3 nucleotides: TGTGCCAGCAGTTACGGCACTTATCAGCCCCAGCATTTT.

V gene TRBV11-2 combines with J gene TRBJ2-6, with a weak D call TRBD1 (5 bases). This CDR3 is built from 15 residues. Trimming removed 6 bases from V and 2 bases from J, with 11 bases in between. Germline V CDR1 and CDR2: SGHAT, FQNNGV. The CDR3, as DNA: TGTGCCAGCAGGATAGCAGGGCCTGGGGCCAACGTCCTGACTTTC. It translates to CASRIAGPGANVLTF.

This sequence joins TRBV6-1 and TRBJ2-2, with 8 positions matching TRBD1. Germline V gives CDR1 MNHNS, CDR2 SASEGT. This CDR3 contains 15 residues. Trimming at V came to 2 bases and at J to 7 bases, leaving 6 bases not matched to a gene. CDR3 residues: CASSESQGAFGELFF. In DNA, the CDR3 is TGTGCCAGCAGTGAATCGCAGGGGGCTTTCGGGGAGCTGTTTTTT.

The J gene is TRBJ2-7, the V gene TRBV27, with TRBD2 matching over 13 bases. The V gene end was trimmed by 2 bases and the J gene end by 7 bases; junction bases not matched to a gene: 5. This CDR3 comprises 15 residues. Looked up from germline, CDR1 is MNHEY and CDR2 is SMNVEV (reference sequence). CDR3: CASSLTSGGAWEQYF. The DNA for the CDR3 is TGTGCCAGCAGTTTAACTAGCGGGGGGGCCTGGGAGCAGTACTTC.

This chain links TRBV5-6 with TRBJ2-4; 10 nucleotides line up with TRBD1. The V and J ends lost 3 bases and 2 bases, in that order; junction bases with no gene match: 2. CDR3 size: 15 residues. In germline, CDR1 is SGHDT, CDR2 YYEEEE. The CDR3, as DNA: TGTGCCAGCAGCTCGGGACAGGGGACCAAAAACATTCAGTACTTC. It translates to CASSSGQGTKNIQYF. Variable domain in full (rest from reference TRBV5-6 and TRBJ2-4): DAGVTQSPTHLIKTRGQQVTLRCSPKSGHDTVSWYQQALGQGPQFIFQYYEEEERQRGNFPDRFSGHQFPNYSSELNVNALLLGDSALYLCASSSGQGTKNIQYFGAGTRLSVL.

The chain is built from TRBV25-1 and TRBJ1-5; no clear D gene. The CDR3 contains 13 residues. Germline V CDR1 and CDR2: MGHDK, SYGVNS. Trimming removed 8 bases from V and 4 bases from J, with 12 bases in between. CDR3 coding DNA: TGTGCCAGCCGGAACGGGGTGAATCAGCCCCAGCATTTT. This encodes CASRNGVNQPQHF. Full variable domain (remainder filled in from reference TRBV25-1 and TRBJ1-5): EADIYQTPRYLVIGTGKKITLECSQTMGHDKMYWYQQDPGMELHLIHYSYGVNSTEKGDLSSESTVSRIRTEHFPLTLESARPSHTSQYLCASRNGVNQPQHFGDGTRLSIL.

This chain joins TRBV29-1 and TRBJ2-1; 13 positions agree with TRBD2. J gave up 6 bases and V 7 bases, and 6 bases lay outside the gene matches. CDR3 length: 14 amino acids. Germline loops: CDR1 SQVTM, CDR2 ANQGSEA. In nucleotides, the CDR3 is TGCAGCGCCGCCGGGACTAGCGGGGTCAATGAGCAGTTCTTC. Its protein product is CSAAGTSGVNEQFF.

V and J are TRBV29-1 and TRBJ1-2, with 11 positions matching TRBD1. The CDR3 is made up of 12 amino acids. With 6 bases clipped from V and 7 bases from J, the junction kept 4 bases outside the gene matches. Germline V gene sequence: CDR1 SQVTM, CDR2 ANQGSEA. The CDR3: CSVRTGGFGYTF. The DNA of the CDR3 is TGCAGCGTGAGGACAGGGGGCTTTGGCTACACCTTC.

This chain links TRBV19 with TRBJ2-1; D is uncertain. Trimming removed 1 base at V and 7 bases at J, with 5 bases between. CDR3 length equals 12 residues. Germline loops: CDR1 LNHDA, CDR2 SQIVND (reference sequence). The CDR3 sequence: CASSIVENEQFF. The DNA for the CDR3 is TGTGCCAGTAGTATAGTAGAGAATGAGCAGTTCTTC. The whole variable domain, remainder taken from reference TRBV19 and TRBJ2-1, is DGGITQSPKYLFRKEGQNVTLSCEQNLNHDAMYWYRQDPGQGLRLIYYSQIVNDFQKGDIAEGYSVSREKKESFPLTVTSAQKNPTAFYLCASSIVENEQFFGPGTRLTVL.

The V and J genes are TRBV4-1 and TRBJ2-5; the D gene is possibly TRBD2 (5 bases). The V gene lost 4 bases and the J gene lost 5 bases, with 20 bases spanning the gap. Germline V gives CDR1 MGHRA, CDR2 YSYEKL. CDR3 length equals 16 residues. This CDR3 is CASSPLTPLEEETQYF. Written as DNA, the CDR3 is TGCGCCAGCAGCCCCCTTACACCCCTGGAGGAGGAGACCCAGTACTTC.

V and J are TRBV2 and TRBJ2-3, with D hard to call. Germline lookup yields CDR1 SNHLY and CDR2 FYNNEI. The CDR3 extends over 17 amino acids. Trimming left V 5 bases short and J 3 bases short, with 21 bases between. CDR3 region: CASSYPNTPDGTDTQYF. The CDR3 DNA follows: TGTGCCAGCAGTTACCCCAATACACCGGACGGGACAGATACGCAGTATTTT.

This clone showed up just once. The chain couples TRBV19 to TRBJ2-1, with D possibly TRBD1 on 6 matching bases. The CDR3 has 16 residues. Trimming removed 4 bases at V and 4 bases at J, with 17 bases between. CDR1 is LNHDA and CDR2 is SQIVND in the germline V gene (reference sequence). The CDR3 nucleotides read TGTGCCAGTAGTAGAACAGGGATGGGGGCTTACAATGAGCAGTTCTTC. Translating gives CASSRTGMGAYNEQFF.

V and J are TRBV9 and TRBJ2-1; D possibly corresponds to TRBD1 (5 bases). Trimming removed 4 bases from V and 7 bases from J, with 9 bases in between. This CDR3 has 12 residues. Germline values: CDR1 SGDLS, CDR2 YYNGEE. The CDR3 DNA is TGTGCCAGCAGCCCAGGGTTTAATGAGCAGTTCTTC. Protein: CASSPGFNEQFF.

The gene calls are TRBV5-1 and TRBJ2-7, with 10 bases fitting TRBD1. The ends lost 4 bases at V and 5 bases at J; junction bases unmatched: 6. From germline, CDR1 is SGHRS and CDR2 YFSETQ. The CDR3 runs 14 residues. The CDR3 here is CASSRGTGDDEQYF. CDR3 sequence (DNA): TGCGCCAGCAGCCGAGGGACAGGGGACGACGAGCAGTACTTC. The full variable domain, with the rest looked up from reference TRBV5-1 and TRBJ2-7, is KAGVTQTPRYLIKTRGQQVTLSCSPISGHRSVSWYQQTPGQGLQFLFEYFSETQRNKGNFPGRFSGRQFSNSRSEMNVSTLELGDSALYLCASSRGTGDDEQYFGPGTRLTVT.

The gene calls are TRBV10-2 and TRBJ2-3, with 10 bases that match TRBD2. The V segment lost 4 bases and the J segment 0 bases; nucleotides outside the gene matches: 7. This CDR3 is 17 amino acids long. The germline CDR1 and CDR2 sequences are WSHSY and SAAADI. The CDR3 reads CASSVSSGGASTDTQYF. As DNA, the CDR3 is TGCGCCAGCAGTGTGTCTAGCGGGGGAGCTAGCACAGATACGCAGTATTTT.

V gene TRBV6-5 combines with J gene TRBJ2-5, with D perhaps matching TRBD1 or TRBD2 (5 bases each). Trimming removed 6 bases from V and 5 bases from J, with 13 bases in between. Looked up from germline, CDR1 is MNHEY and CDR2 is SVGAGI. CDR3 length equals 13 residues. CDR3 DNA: TGTGCCAGCAGGGCAACAGGCGGGGAGACCCAGTACTTC. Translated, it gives CASRATGGETQYF.

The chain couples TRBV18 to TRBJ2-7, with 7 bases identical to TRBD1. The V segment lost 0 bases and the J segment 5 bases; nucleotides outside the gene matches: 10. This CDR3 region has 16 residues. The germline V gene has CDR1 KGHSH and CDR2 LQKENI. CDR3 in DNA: TGTGCCAGCTCACCACCGGTCGGCAGGGGGACCGACGAGCAGTACTTC. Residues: CASSPPVGRGTDEQYF.